This T cell receptor beta chain was recorded in a study of shared clonotypes between healthy human individuals. Germline values: CDR1 SNHLY, CDR2 FYNNEI. This CDR3 region has 12 residues. The V gene lost 8 bases and the J gene lost 0 bases, with 6 bases spanning the gap. The repertoire was sequenced with immunoSEQ multiplex PCR; TCRdb's copy has only in-frame clones and lacks some. This table has around 700,000 clones, approximately 75% appearing once. With respect to this clone: Being one base from a much bigger clone, this may be a read error.

Sequencing was performed on memory CD4+ T cells sorted from blood. Subset described: CD45RA-negative fraction. The chain recombines TRBV2 with TRBJ2-3, with D unresolved. The sequence was collected from a woman under 40 in good health. CDR3 loop: CASAYSTDTQYF. CDR3 coding DNA: TGTGCCAGCGCCTACAGCACAGATACGCAGTATTTT.